A selection of T cell receptor beta chains follows, all from one sample in a study of T cells in Graves' hyperthyroidism and ophthalmopathy. TCRdb redid the calling of the multiplex PCR reads with MiXCR, one entry per CDR3 protein. Of around 720,000 distinct CDR3 sequences listed, under 45% are singletons. Sequencing was carried out using blood. The source is a woman aged 40 to 49 with Graves' hyperthyroidism. The CDR3 runs from the conserved cysteine through the conserved F or W. D genes are given only for firm matches. Clone size, where shown, is once, few, many, or a class for clones that have expanded.

v_call,d_call,clone_size,j_call,cdr3_nt,cdr3_aa
TRBV13,-,few,TRBJ1-4,TGTGCCAGCAGCTTAAGGAGGGCGGGAGAAGAAAAACTGTTTTTT,CASSLRRAGEEKLFF
TRBV5-1,-,few,TRBJ2-1,TGCGCCAGCAGCTTGGCTAAAACTACATTCTACAATGAGCAGTTCTTC,CASSLAKTTFYNEQFF
TRBV5-6,-,many,TRBJ1-1,TGTGCCAGCAGCTTGTGGGGATTCGAGGGCACTGAAGCTTTCTTT,CASSLWGFEGTEAFF
TRBV6-5,-,-,TRBJ1-1,TGTGCCATCAGTGAGGGGGGGCGGGAAGCTTTCTTT,CAISEGGREAFF
TRBV20-1,TRBD1,-,TRBJ2-2,TGCAGTGTTAGGACAGGGGATTACACCGGGGAGCTGTTTTTT,CSVRTGDYTGELFF
TRBV19,TRBD1,many,TRBJ1-1,TGTGCCAGTAGTATGACAGGGAGCACTGAAGCTTTCTTT,CASSMTGSTEAFF
TRBV5-4,-,few,TRBJ2-5,TGTGCCAGCAGCTTGGGGTCAGGGAAAGAGACCCAGTACTTC,CASSLGSGKETQYF
TRBV7-9,-,many,TRBJ1-2,TGTGCCAGCAGCTTAAAGGGGTCAGGTTATGGCTACACCTTC,CASSLKGSGYGYTF
TRBV7-2,TRBD1,-,TRBJ1-1,TGCGCCAGCAGCCAGGACCGGGACAGGGGGCCTAGCACTGAAGCTTTCTTT,CASSQDRDRGPSTEAFF
TRBV7-2,-,many,TRBJ1-1,TGTGCCAGCAGCTTAGGCCCGGACATGAACACTGAAGCTTTCTTT,CASSLGPDMNTEAFF
TRBV20-1,TRBD1,many,TRBJ1-4,TGCAGTGCTAGAGATCGTGACAGGGTCTACGAAAAACTGTTTTTT,CSARDRDRVYEKLFF
TRBV11-2,TRBD1,few,TRBJ2-2,TGTGCCAGCAGCCCGTGGCACAGGGGGCGTTACACCGGGGAGCTGTTTTTT,CASSPWHRGRYTGELFF
TRBV7-2,-,many,TRBJ1-6,TGTGCCAGCAATGTCTCATATCGAGGGCGCAATTCACCCCTCCACTTT,CASNVSYRGRNSPLHF
TRBV10-3,-,many,TRBJ1-4,TGTGCCATCAGTGACAGACAGAAAAGGGATGAAAAACTGTTTTTT,CAISDRQKRDEKLFF
TRBV15,-,-,TRBJ1-1,TGTGCCACCAGCAGCGGACAGACCATGAACACTGAAGCTTTCTTT,CATSSGQTMNTEAFF
TRBV19,-,many,TRBJ1-5,TGTGCCAGTAGTATTCGACGGGGGCTTAGCAATCAGCCCCAGCATTTT,CASSIRRGLSNQPQHF
TRBV9,-,many,TRBJ1-2,TGTGCCAGCAGCAACCTGGGGGCTAACTATGGCTACACCTTC,CASSNLGANYGYTF
TRBV6-5,TRBD1,-,TRBJ2-7,TGTGCCAGCAGTGACAGGGTCGACGAGCAGTACTTC,CASSDRVDEQYF
TRBV6-9,-,-,TRBJ2-7,TGTGCCAGTCCCCCCCGAGGAGGGGCATACGAGCAGTACTTC,CASPPRGGAYEQYF
TRBV10-3,-,many,TRBJ2-7,TGTGCCATCAGTGTCGACGCTGGGGCCTACGAGCAGTACTTC,CAISVDAGAYEQYF